This record concerns one TCR beta chain sequence. Its antigen is not known. Measured with immunoSEQ multiplex PCR; TCRdb has only the in-frame clones, and not every one. The sample holds 90,000 to 150,000 clones, approximately 87% seen once. V was pared by 0 bases and J by 3 bases, with 9 bases between. This CDR3 comprises 15 residues. Germline V gene sequence: CDR1 MNHEY, CDR2 SVGAGI. The source of the sample is a study of T cell responses to AZD1222 COVID-19 vaccine. Study-wide findings and caveats: Donors were mostly white British, more females; clonal diversity possibly underestimated. Seropositive at baseline were only a handful of AZD1222 recipients.

The sequencing here drew on peripheral blood, taken on day 0 of AZD1222 vaccination. This sequence was found in an adult in good health. The chain combines TRBV6-5 with TRBJ1-3, with D maybe TRBD1 (6 bases). The CDR3 sequence: CASSYSGGGGNTIYF. CDR3 coding DNA: TGTGCCAGCAGTTACTCTGGGGGCGGTGGAAACACCATATATTTT.